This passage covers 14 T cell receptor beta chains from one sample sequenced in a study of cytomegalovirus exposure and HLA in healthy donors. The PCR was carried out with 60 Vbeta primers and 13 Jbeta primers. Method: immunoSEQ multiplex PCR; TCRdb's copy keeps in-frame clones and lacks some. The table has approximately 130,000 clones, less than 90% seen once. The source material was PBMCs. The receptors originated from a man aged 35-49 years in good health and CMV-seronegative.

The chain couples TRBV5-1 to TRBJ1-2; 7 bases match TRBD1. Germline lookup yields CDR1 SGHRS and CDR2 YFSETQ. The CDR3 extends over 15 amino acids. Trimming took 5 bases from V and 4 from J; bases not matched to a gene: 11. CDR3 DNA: TGCGCCAGCAGTTCGCAGGGGGGTGGGATCTATGGCTACACCTTC. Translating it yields CASSSQGGGIYGYTF. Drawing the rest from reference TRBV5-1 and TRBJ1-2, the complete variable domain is KAGVTQTPRYLIKTRGQQVTLSCSPISGHRSVSWYQQTPGQGLQFLFEYFSETQRNKGNFPGRFSGRQFSNSRSEMNVSTLELGDSALYLCASSSQGGGIYGYTFGSGTRLTVV.

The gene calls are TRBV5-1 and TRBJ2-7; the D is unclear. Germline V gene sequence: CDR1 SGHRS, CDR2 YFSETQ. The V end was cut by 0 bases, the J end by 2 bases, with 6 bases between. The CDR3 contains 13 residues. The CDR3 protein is CASSLDGAYEQYF. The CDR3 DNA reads TGCGCCAGCAGCTTGGACGGAGCCTACGAGCAGTACTTC.

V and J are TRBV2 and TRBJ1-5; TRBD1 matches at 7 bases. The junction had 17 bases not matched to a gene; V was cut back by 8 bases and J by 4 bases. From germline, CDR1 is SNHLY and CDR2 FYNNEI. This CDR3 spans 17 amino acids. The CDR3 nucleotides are TGTGCCAGCTACTCAGGGGTAGGGGGCCTTGTTAATCAGCCCCAGCATTTT. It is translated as CASYSGVGGLVNQPQHF.

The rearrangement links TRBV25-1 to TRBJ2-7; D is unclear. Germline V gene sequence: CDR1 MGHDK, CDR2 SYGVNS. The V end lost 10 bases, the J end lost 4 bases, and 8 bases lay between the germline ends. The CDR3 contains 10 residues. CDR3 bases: TGTGCCACTGCCAGGTACGAGCAGTACTTC. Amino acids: CATARYEQYF.

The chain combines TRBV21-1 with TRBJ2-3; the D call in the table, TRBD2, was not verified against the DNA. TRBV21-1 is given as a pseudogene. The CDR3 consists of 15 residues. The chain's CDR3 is CASGRAGGRWDTQYF. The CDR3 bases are TGTGCCAGCGGACGCGCGGGGGGACGCTGGGATACGCAGTATTTT.

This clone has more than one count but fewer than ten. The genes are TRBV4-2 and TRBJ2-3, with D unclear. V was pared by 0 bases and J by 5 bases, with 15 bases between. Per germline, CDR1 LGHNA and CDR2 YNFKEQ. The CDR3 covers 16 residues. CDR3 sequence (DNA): TGTGCCAGCAGCCAAGATCCAGCGCTGACTGGAGATACGCAGTATTTT. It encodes CASSQDPALTGDTQYF.

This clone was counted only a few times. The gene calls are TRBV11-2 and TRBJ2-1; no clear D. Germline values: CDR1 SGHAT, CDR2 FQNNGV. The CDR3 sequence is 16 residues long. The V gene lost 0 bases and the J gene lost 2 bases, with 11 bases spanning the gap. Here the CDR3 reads CASSLDSASTYNEQFF. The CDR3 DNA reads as TGTGCCAGCAGCTTAGATTCTGCGTCTACCTACAATGAGCAGTTCTTC.

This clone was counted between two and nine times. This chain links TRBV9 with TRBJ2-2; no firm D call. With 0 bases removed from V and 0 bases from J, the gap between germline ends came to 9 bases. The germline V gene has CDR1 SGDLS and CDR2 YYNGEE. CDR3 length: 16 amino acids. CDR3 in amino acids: CASSVDGTPNTGELFF. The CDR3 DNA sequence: TGTGCCAGCAGCGTAGATGGCACGCCGAACACCGGGGAGCTGTTTTTT.

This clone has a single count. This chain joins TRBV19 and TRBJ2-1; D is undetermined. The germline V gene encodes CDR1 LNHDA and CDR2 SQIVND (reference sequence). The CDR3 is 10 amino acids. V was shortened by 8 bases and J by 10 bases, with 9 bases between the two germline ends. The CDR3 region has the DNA TGTGCCAGTGGAGATCTGGAGCAGTTCTTC. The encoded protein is CASGDLEQFF.

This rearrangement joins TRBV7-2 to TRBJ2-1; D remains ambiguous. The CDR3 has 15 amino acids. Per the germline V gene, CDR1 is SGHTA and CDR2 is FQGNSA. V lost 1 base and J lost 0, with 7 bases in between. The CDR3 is CASSLGLNSYNEQFF. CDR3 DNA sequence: TGTGCCAGCAGCTTAGGGCTGAACTCCTACAATGAGCAGTTCTTC.

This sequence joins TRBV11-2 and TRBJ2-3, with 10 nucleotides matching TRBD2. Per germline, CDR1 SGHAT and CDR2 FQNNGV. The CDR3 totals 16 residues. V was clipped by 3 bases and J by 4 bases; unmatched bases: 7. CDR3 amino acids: CASSFIAGGGSDTQYF. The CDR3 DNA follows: TGTGCCAGCAGCTTTATAGCGGGAGGAGGCTCAGATACGCAGTATTTT.

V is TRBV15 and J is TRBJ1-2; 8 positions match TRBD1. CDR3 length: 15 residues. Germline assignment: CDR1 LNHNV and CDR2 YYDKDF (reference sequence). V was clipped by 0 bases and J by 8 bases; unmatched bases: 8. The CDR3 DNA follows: TGTGCCACCAGCAGAGATCGAGGACAGGGCCGCGGCTACACCTTC. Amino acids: CATSRDRGQGRGYTF.

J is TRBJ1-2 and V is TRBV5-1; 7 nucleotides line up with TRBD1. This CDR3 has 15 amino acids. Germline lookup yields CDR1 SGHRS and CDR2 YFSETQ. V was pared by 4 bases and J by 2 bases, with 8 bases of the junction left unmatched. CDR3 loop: CASSPRDRENYGYTF. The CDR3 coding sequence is TGCGCCAGCAGCCCCCGGGACAGAGAAAACTATGGCTACACCTTC.

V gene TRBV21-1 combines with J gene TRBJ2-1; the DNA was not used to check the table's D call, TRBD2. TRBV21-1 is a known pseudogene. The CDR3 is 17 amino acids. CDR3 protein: CASSKAKRADFYNEQFF. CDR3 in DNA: TGTGCCAGCAGCAAAGCCAAGCGGGCGGATTTTTACAATGAGCAGTTCTTC.